These 10 T cell receptor beta chains originate from one sample sequenced in a study of cytomegalovirus exposure and HLA in healthy donors. The PCR employed 60 Vbeta primers together with 13 Jbeta primers. Sequencing used immunoSEQ multiplex PCR; TCRdb keeps in-frame clones, though not all of them. The sample has 110,000 or so clones, 83% seen once. Specimen: PBMCs. The receptor set was obtained from a man aged 18 to 35 in good health and CMV-seronegative.

In this sample, this clone turned up once. The V call is TRBV6-5, the J call TRBJ1-6, with 7 positions matching TRBD1. Trimming cost V 2 bases and J 8 bases; bases outside gene matches: 3. Germline CDR1 and CDR2: MNHEY and SVGAGI. This CDR3 comprises 14 residues. CDR3 nucleotide sequence: TGTGCCAGCAGTTACCGGGACAGCTATTCACCCCTCCACTTT. This translates into CASSYRDSYSPLHF.

The chain couples TRBV2 to TRBJ2-7; a possible D gene is TRBD1 (5 bases). The germline V gene encodes CDR1 SNHLY and CDR2 FYNNEI. V lost 3 bases to trimming and J lost 2 bases, with 5 bases between them. The length of the CDR3 is 12 residues. In DNA, the CDR3 is TGTGCCAGCAGTGACAGGGCCTACGAGCAGTACTTC. This translates into CASSDRAYEQYF.

This clone appeared a single time. This chain joins TRBV15 and TRBJ1-4; possibly TRBD1 for D (6 bases). V lost 9 bases, J lost 2 bases, and 13 bases lay in between. This CDR3 region has 14 residues. The germline CDR1 and CDR2 sequences are LNHNV and YYDKDF (reference sequence). The DNA for the CDR3 is TGTGCCACAAGTACAGGGAACACTAATGAAAAACTGTTTTTT. Its protein is CATSTGNTNEKLFF.

The V gene is TRBV15, the J gene TRBJ2-7; 11 bases are shared with TRBD1. With V trimmed by 1 base and J by 4 bases, 3 bases remained unmatched. This CDR3 region has 15 residues. The germline gives CDR1 LNHNV, CDR2 YYDKDF (reference sequence). The CDR3 coding sequence is TGTGCCACCAGCAGAGGTGGACAGGGGGCTTACGAGCAGTACTTC. It specifies CATSRGGQGAYEQYF.

The V call is TRBV18, the J call TRBJ2-7; D may be TRBD2 (5 bases). With 0 bases removed from V and 5 bases from J, the gap between germline ends came to 14 bases. CDR3 length: 15 residues. Germline loops: CDR1 KGHSH, CDR2 LQKENI. The CDR3 here is CASSPPRGSLHEQYF. In DNA, the CDR3 is TGTGCCAGCTCACCACCTAGAGGGAGCCTCCACGAGCAGTACTTC.

The rearrangement uses TRBV6-5 and TRBJ2-5; D is unclear. The length of the CDR3 is 11 residues. Germline-derived CDR1 and CDR2 are MNHEY and SVGAGI. The V and J ends lost 5 bases and 2 bases respectively, with 3 bases between them. The CDR3 DNA sequence: TGTGCCAGCAGTCAACAAGAGACCCAGTACTTC. It specifies CASSQQETQYF.

The chain joins TRBV5-4 to TRBJ1-2; 9 nucleotides match TRBD1. The CDR3 is 15 residues long. CDR1 and CDR2 from the germline V gene are SGHNT and YYREEE (reference sequence). V shed 4 bases and J 1 base; nucleotides not matched to a gene: 5. The CDR3 here is CASSPWTGVNYGYTF. The CDR3 DNA is TGTGCCAGCAGCCCATGGACAGGGGTTAACTATGGCTACACCTTC. Filled out from reference TRBV5-4 and TRBJ1-2, the complete variable domain reads ETGVTQSPTHLIKTRGQQVTLRCSSQSGHNTVSWYQQALGQGPQFIFQYYREEENGRGNFPPRFSGLQFPNYSSELNVNALELDDSALYLCASSPWTGVNYGYTFGSGTRLTVV.

This clone was seen a single time. J is TRBJ2-7 and V is TRBV7-2, with 7 bases aligning to TRBD2. This CDR3 has 16 amino acids. J gave up 0 bases and V 5 bases, and 10 bases lay outside the gene matches. Germline CDR1 SGHTA, CDR2 FQGNSA. The CDR3 DNA is TGTGCCAGCAGCACGTCGACTGGGAGGGGCTCCTACGAGCAGTACTTC. The encoded protein is CASSTSTGRGSYEQYF.

The chain couples TRBV6-1 to TRBJ1-3; D not certain. The V gene's germline CDR1 is MNHNS and CDR2 SASEGT. This CDR3 is 16 amino acids long. The germline V and J ends were trimmed by 0 bases and 0 bases, with 9 bases remaining between them. Here the CDR3 reads CASSEAPGYSGNTIYF. For the CDR3, the DNA is TGTGCCAGCAGTGAAGCGCCAGGTTACTCTGGAAACACCATATATTTT.

In this sample, this clone turned up a few times. The gene calls are TRBV7-5 and TRBJ1-2. TRBV7-5 is shown as a pseudogene. The CDR3 contains 11 residues. The CDR3 loop is CVRSLVSGYTF. For the CDR3, the DNA is TGTGTCAGAAGCTTAGTATCCGGCTACACCTTC.